This T cell receptor beta chain is drawn from a study of cytomegalovirus exposure and HLA in healthy donors. All donors participated as healthy donors of bone marrow. PCR employed 60 Vbeta and 13 Jbeta primers. Original data processing: In a later analysis, the count reached 80 million or so unique TCR beta chains, with 8.5 million to 14 million shared. Profiled with immunoSEQ multiplex PCR; TCRdb holds only in-frame clones, not every one. V, J and clone size derive from that table, while D and trimming were established from the DNA sequence. Found here are about 120,000 clones, 80% of them singletons; the top ten hold 8.8%. The germline gives CDR1 SGHRS, CDR2 YFSETQ. The CDR3 length is 15 residues. The trim removed 0 bases at V and 4 bases at J, leaving 5 bases unmatched.

Sequenced material: PBMCs. The genes are TRBV5-1 and TRBJ2-7; 9 bases align to TRBD1. This receptor was taken from a female donor in good health and CMV-seropositive. The CDR3 spells CASSLGGDRVYEQYF. The DNA for the CDR3 is TGCGCCAGCAGCTTGGGGGGGGACAGGGTTTACGAGCAGTACTTC.